Reported below is one T cell receptor beta chain. The target antigen is unknown. The record originates from a study of CD8+ T cells in alopecia areata. Study-level findings and limits: Lesional scalp, notably in alopecia totalis/universalis, had clonality above that of normal scalp. Among the cells sequenced in scalp samples are also the resident alphabeta T cells of normal skin.

This CDR3 is built from 13 residues. V was trimmed by 5 bases and J by 9 bases, leaving 11 bases between them. CDR1 and CDR2 from the germline V gene are LNHDA and SQIVND (reference sequence). cDNA prepared by RNA extraction and subsequent reverse transcription served as the template for sequencing. TCRdb keeps only in-frame clones here, not all; method: immunoSEQ multiplex PCR. Of about 110,000 clones detected, approximately 59% appear once; the ten largest clones hold under 25%. Sequences were obtained from CD8+ T cells sorted from blood. The V and J genes are TRBV19 and TRBJ1-6, with no clear D. The source of this sequence is a human donor in good health. As DNA, the CDR3 is TGTGCCAGTAGTCCCGGTATGGTTTCACCCCTCCACTTT. This gives the protein CASSPGMVSPLHF.